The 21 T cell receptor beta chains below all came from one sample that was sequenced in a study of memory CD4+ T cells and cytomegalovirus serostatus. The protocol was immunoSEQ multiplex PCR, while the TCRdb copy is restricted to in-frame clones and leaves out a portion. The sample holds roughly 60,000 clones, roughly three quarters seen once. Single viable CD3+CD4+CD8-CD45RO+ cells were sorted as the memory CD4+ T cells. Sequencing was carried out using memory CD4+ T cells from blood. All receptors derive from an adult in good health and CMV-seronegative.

The CDR3: CASSPTGGAIGYGYTF. The CDR3 region has the DNA TGTGCCAGCAGCCCGACAGGGGGCGCGATCGGCTATGGCTACACCTTC. V gene TRBV2 combines with J gene TRBJ1-2, with 10 positions matching TRBD1. This CDR3 has 16 residues. Germline CDR1 and CDR2: SNHLY and FYNNEI. The V and J ends lost 6 bases and 4 bases, in that order; junction bases with no gene match: 11.

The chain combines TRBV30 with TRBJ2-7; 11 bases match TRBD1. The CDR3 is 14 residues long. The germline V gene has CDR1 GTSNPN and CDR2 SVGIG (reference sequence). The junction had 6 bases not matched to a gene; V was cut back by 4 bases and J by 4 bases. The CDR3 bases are TGTGCCTGGACAGGGGACAGGGGGGTTTACGAGCAGTACTTC. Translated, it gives CAWTGDRGVYEQYF.

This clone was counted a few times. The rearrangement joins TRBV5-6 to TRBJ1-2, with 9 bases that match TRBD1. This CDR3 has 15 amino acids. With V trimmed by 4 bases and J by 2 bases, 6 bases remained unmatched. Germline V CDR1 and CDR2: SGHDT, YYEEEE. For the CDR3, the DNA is TGTGCCAGCAGCCTCTCCGGGACAGGGAACTATGGCTACACCTTC. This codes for CASSLSGTGNYGYTF.

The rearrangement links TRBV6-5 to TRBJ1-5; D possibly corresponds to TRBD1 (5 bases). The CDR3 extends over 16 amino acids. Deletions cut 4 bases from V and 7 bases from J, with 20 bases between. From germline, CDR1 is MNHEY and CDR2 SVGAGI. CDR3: CASSSTRGFTGQPQHF. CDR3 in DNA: TGTGCCAGCAGTTCTACTAGGGGATTTACGGGACAGCCCCAGCATTTT.

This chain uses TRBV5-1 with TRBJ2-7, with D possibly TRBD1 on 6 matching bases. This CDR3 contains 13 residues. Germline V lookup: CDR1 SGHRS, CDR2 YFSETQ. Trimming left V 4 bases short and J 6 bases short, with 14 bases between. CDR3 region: CASSTQTGSEQYF. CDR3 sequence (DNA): TGCGCCAGCAGCACACAGACAGGCTCCGAGCAGTACTTC. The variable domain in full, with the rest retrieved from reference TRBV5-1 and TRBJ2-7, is KAGVTQTPRYLIKTRGQQVTLSCSPISGHRSVSWYQQTPGQGLQFLFEYFSETQRNKGNFPGRFSGRQFSNSRSEMNVSTLELGDSALYLCASSTQTGSEQYFGPGTRLTVT.

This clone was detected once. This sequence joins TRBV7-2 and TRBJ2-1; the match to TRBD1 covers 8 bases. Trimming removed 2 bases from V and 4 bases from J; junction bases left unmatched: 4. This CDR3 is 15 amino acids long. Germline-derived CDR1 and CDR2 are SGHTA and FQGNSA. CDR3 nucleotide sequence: TGTGCCAGCAGCTTACTCGGACAGGGATACAATGAGCAGTTCTTC. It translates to CASSLLGQGYNEQFF.

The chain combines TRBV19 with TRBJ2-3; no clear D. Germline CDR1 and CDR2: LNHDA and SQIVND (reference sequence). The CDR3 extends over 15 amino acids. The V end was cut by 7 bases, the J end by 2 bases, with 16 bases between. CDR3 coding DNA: TGTGCCAGTACCTTAGGACGGACGAACACAGATACGCAGTATTTT. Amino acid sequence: CASTLGRTNTDTQYF.

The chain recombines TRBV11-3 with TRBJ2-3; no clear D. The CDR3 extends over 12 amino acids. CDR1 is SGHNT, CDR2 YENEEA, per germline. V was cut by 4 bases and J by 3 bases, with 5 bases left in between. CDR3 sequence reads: CASSSRTDTQYF. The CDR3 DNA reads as TGTGCCAGCAGCTCTAGAACAGATACGCAGTATTTT.

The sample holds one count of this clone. CDR3 bases: TGTGCCAGCAGACAGCACTACGAGCAGTACTTC. Encoded protein: CASRQHYEQYF. The chain couples TRBV5-8 to TRBJ2-7; D remains ambiguous. Germline V gene sequence: CDR1 SGHTS, CDR2 YDEGEE. With 5 bases removed from V and 3 bases from J, the gap between germline ends came to 6 bases. The CDR3 is 11 residues long.

CDR3 in DNA: TGCGCCAGCAGCTTGGGGCGGGAGCAAGAGACCCAGTACTTC. Translated, it gives CASSLGREQETQYF. The rearrangement joins TRBV5-1 to TRBJ2-5; 7 bases align to TRBD2. Germline V gives CDR1 SGHRS, CDR2 YFSETQ. The J segment lost 2 bases and the V segment lost 0 bases, leaving 1 base of the junction unmatched. The CDR3 is 14 residues long.

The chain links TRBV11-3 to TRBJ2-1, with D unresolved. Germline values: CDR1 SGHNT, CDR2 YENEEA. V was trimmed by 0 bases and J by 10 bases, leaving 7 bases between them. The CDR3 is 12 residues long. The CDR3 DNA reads TGTGCCAGCAGCTTAGATTGGCGGGAGCAGTTCTTC. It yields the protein CASSLDWREQFF.

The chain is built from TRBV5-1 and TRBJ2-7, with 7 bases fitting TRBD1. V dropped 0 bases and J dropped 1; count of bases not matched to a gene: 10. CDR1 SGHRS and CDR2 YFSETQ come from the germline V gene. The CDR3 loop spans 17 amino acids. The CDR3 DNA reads TGCGCCAGCAGCTTGGGGTCAGGGGGTACAATTTCCTACGAGCAGTACTTC. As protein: CASSLGSGGTISYEQYF.

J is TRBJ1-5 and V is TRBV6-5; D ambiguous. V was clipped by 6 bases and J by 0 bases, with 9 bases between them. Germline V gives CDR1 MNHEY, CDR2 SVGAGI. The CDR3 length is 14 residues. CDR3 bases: TGTGCCAGCAGCACCGGCAGTAGCAATCAGCCCCAGCATTTT. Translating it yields CASSTGSSNQPQHF.

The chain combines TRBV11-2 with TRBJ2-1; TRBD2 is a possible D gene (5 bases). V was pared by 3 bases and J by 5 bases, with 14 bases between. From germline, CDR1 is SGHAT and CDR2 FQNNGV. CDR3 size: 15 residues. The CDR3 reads CASSFQFGINNEQFF. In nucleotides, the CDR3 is TGTGCCAGCAGCTTCCAGTTCGGGATAAACAATGAGCAGTTCTTC.

As DNA, the CDR3 is TGTGCCAGCACTCGGACAGGGAACTACGAGCAGTACTTC. This sequence encodes CASTRTGNYEQYF. V usage is TRBV6-1 and J usage is TRBJ2-7; TRBD1 matches at 8 bases. Unmatched junction bases numbered 5, after V lost 7 bases and J lost 3 bases. Germline lookup yields CDR1 MNHNS and CDR2 SASEGT. The CDR3 spans 13 residues.

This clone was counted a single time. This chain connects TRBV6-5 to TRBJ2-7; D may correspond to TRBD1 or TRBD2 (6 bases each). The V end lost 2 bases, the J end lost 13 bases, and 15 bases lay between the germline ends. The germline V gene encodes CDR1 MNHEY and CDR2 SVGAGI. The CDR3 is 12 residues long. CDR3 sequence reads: CASSYPGRGDYF. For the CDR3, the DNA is TGTGCCAGCAGTTACCCAGGAAGGGGGGACTACTTC.

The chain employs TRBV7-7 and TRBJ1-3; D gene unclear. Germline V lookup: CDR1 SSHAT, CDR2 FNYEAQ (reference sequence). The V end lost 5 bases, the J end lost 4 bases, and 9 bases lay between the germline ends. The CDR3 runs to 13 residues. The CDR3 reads CASSPTPGNTIYF. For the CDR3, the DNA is TGTGCCAGCAGCCCCACACCCGGAAACACCATATATTTT.

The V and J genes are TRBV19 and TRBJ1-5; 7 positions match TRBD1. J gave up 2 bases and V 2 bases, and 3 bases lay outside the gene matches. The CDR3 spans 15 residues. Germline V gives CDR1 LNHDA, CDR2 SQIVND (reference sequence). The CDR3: CASSIMGQRNQPQHF. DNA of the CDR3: TGTGCCAGTAGTATAATGGGACAGCGCAATCAGCCCCAGCATTTT.

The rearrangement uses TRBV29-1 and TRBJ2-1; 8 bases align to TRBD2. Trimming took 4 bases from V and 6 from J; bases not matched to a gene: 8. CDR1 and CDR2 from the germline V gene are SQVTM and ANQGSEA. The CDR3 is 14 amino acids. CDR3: CSVVKRETSNEQFF. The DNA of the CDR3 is TGCAGCGTTGTAAAGCGGGAGACCTCCAATGAGCAGTTCTTC.

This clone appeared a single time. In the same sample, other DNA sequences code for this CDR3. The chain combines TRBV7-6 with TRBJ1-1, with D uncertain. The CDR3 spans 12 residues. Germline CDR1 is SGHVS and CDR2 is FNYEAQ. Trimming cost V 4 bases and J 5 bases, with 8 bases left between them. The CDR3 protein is CASSSGRTEAFF. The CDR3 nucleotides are TGTGCCAGCAGCTCCGGGAGAACTGAAGCTTTCTTT.

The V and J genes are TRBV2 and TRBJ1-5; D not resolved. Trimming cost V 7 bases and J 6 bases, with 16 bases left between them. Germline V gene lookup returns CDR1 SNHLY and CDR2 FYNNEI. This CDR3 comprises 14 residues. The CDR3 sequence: CASTLRGTGQPQHF. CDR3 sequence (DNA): TGTGCCAGCACCCTCCGGGGAACGGGTCAGCCCCAGCATTTT. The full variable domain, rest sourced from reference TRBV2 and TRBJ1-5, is EPEVTQTPSHQVTQMGQEVILRCVPISNHLYFYWYRQILGQKVEFLVSFYNNEISEKSEIFDDQFSVERPDGSNFTLKIRSTKLEDSAMYFCASTLRGTGQPQHFGDGTRLSIL.